This TCR beta chain is drawn from a study of identical twins listed by TCRdb under 2016. Looking at the study overall: TCR alpha and beta repertoires from monozygotic twins, unrelated adults of various ages and cord blood were deep-sequenced to test whether fetal clonotypes persist. To rule out contamination, replicate twin experiments were performed at different times with different library preparation protocols. On the study overall, not on this receptor specifically: The excess sharing between twins in beta out-of-frame sequences was weaker because fewer shared sequences reduced the signal-to-noise ratio. In monozygotic twins, out-of-frame TCR alpha sharing was systematically underestimated by recombination models, although the models agreed with sharing between unrelated individuals. Out-of-frame TCR alpha sequences shared between twins showed an excess of low generation-probability sequences compared with coincidental sharing between unrelated individuals. Fewer insertions were carried by abundant cord blood beta clonotypes, a similar but weaker trend appeared in young adult naive repertoires, and no such trend appeared in memory repertoires. Invariant T cells such as MAIT and iNKT could partly confound zero-insertion analyses, although diverse VJ usage argued against such confounding for most clonotypes. Because the same donors could not be followed over many years, the conclusions relied on cross-sectional statistical analysis.

For this clonotype: Its antigen is unknown. Within one base of it there is no much larger clone, and no base qualities were kept.

CDR1 is given as SGHRS and CDR2 as YFSETQ, both from the germline V gene. V is shortened by 3 bases, J by 2 bases, and the region joining them spans 8 bases. Reading from cysteine to phenylalanine, the CDR3 counts 13 amino acids. This entry keeps only the CDR3 DNA: 39 bases, framed from base 1. Libraries were made using 5' RACE. Sequencing relied on an Illumina HiSeq 2000. A universal primer binding site was introduced by template switching, and a unique molecular identifier was present in the final cDNA, enabling accurate counting of TCR cDNA molecules. Specific primers in the conserved constant-segment region were used to synthesize first-strand cDNA for TCR alpha and beta chains. To control for contamination, every cDNA library was double barcoded, receiving both a SMART-Mk sample barcode and Illumina barcodes. TruSeq adapter sequences, together with Illumina sample barcodes, were added in two successive PCR steps. The Illumina HiSeq platform was used with custom primers to sequence TCR alpha and beta cDNA libraries. For the original study's pipeline: Unique molecular identifiers were extracted from raw reads with MiGEC, and CDR3 positions were determined with MiXCR. For each individual, recombination models were inferred using an EM algorithm with the repgenHMM and IGoR tools. The analysis of shared clonotypes was done with the tcR package in R, with sharing normalized by the product of cloneset sizes. To study raw recombination free of thymic and clonal selection effects, out-of-frame nonproductive sequences were analyzed. TCRdb cleaned the public reads at Q25 with fastp, built clones with MiXCR and kept in-frame beta chains. Rows are combined by CDR3 protein, so each entry shows the most common genes and DNA. In this record, the V and J calls reflect TCRdb's handling and not the investigators' own analysis. The sample table records roughly 720,000 distinct CDR3 sequences; 15% to 20% of these occur just once. Of the sample, around 14% falls within the top ten clones.

All donors were healthy Caucasians. Three pairs of female monozygotic twins, all aged roughly 18 to 29 years, made up the twin cohort. Peripheral blood mononuclear cells were the source from which RNA for the TCR libraries was isolated. These same records also appear under a second study, on T cells expressing NK-cell markers. The other study reports the following: Seven to nine donors provided sorted CD3+CD56+NKG2C+, CD3+CD56+NKG2C- and CD3+CD56-NKG2C+ T-cell subsets, whose TCR beta-chain repertoires were profiled. Among the eight sequenced donors, seven were HCMV-seropositive and one was HCMV-seronegative. To restrict sorting to alphabetaTCR-expressing T cells, an anti-gammadeltaTCR antibody was added in several experiments. In six donors, the dominant CD3+CD56+NKG2C+ clonotypes were among the top 10 CD8+ clonotypes and accounted for about 1.0-7.5% of CD8+ T cells. Those dominant clonotypes were again the most abundant among CD3+CD56-NKG2C+ cells in a handful of donors, at about 25-65%. It remained unclear whether the expanded NKG2C-expressing T cell clones were specific for HCMV antigens. The eight sequenced donors were randomly selected healthy volunteers, three men and five women. To determine HCMV serostatus, a commercial ELISA kit was used to detect HCMV-specific IgG in serum. For roughly six donors, bulk peripheral blood T-cell repertoires were also sequenced from unsorted PBMC. MIGEC was used to demultiplex reads and group reads by UMI, and MiTCR was used to assemble and quantify clonotypes. To exclude erroneous sequences, any TCR cDNA sequence not supported by at least two reads was discarded. The tcR package was used for downstream repertoire analysis, and clonotypes were matched between fractions using CDR3 nucleotide sequence together with V segment. VDJmatch was used to annotate antigen specificity against VDJdb, with one amino acid substitution allowed in CDR3.

Material: PBMCs. This sequence originates from a woman between 18 and 29 years old in good health. The chain is made from TRBV5-1 and TRBJ2-5; TRBD2 is a weak D gene call, 5 bases matching. The CDR3 protein sequence reads: CASSSGWQETQYF. The bases read TGCGCCAGCAGCTCGGGGTGGCAAGAGACCCAGTACTTC.